This T cell receptor (beta chain) was observed in a study of blood T cell repertoires in COVID-19. Background on the study: The cDNA or gDNA used as material had been derived from T cells, B-cell-depleted T cells, or PBMCs.

Clones were sequenced by immunoSEQ multiplex PCR, and TCRdb holds only the in-frame ones, with some missing. This table holds some 48,000 clones, 85% to 90% found once. CDR1 is MNHEY, CDR2 SVGAGI, per germline. The CDR3 contains 14 residues. With V trimmed by 5 bases and J by 8 bases, 8 bases remained unmatched. The chain carries TRBV6-5 and TRBJ1-3, with 8 positions matching TRBD1. This TCR was recovered from an elderly woman with COVID-19, enrolled during active disease. Sequencing was performed on peripheral blood. The CDR3 sequence is CASSKTGERYTIYF. The CDR3 DNA sequence: TGTGCCAGCAGTAAGACAGGGGAGAGATACACCATATATTTT.